Below, 6 T cell receptor beta chains from the same sample are listed, as sequenced in a study of human T cells and chemical hapten exposure. TCRdb re-called the RACE reads through MiXCR, storing one row per CDR3 protein. The top ten hold 2.5% to 3% of the sample, which has 350,000 to 400,000 distinct CDR3 sequences, 4.5% to 6% seen once. Time point indicated: pre-sensitization, week 0. Treatment denoted: therapeutic diphenylcyclopropenone sensitization with weekly scalp DPC. The source material was whole blood, sampled in connection with sensitization to the hapten diphenylcyclopropenone (DPC). The receptors here all came from a woman aged 45-65 years with alopecia areata. Some clones in this sample may be carry-over from other donors' samples.

In its sample, this clonotype was seen a few times. The chain couples TRBV10-2 to TRBJ2-2, with D unclear. Germline CDR1 reads WSHSY; CDR2 reads SAAADI. Trimming pared 8 bases from V and 6 bases from J, leaving 13 bases between. This CDR3 region has 13 residues. CDR3: CASWSEFPGELFF. The DNA for the CDR3 is TGCGCCAGCTGGAGCGAGTTTCCCGGGGAGCTGTTTTTT.

This clonotype was detected ten times or more. The rearrangement uses TRBV6-2 or TRBV6-3 and TRBJ2-4; possible D gene TRBD2, 5 bases. Trimming removed 5 bases from V and 0 bases from J, with 11 bases in between. Germline V gene sequence: CDR1 MNHEY, CDR2 SVGEGT. The CDR3 has 15 amino acids. The CDR3 is CASSPRGLAKNIQYF. In DNA form, the CDR3 reads TGTGCCAGCAGTCCCCGCGGGTTAGCCAAAAACATTCAGTACTTC.

This clonotype has more than one count but fewer than ten. This sequence joins TRBV15 and TRBJ2-1; D call uncertain. This CDR3 has 15 residues. V lost 0 bases, J lost 0 bases, and 6 bases lay in between. Germline V gene sequence: CDR1 LNHNV, CDR2 YYDKDF (reference sequence). CDR3 residues: CATSRDLSSYNEQFF. CDR3 nucleotide sequence: TGTGCCACCAGCAGAGATCTGAGCTCCTACAATGAGCAGTTCTTC.

This clonotype came up a few times. This rearrangement joins TRBV20-1 to TRBJ1-3; 7 positions agree with TRBD1. CDR3 size: 14 residues. Germline V CDR1 and CDR2: DFQATT, SNEGSKA (reference sequence). Losses at the gene ends were 3 bases for V and 0 bases for J; bases not matched to a gene: 2. DNA of the CDR3: TGCAGTGCTAGGTACAGGGGCTCTGGAAACACCATATATTTT. Encoded protein: CSARYRGSGNTIYF.

This clonotype has only a few counts. For the CDR3, the DNA is TGTGCCAGCTCCCCCGTGGGTCGCCCGACAGGTGAAAAACTGTTTTTT. Translating it yields CASSPVGRPTGEKLFF. The chain employs TRBV18 and TRBJ1-4, with a possible D match to TRBD1 (6 bases). CDR1 KGHSH and CDR2 LQKENI come from the germline V gene. The CDR3 consists of 16 residues. V shed 6 bases and J shed 7 bases, with 21 bases lying between them.

This clonotype was recorded many times. The rearrangement links TRBV9 to TRBJ1-1, with D perhaps matching TRBD1 (6 bases). The CDR3 runs 15 residues. Trimming pared 0 bases from V and 0 bases from J, leaving 9 bases between. In germline, CDR1 is SGDLS, CDR2 YYNGEE. CDR3 nucleotides: TGTGCCAGCAGCGTAGCGGACAGCCTGAACACTGAAGCTTTCTTT. The encoded protein is CASSVADSLNTEAFF.